This is a list of T cell receptor beta chains from one sample in a study of graft-versus-host responses after intestinal transplantation. These TCRs' antigens remain unknown. TCRdb's copy holds only in-frame clones and misses some; the assay was immunoSEQ multiplex PCR. The repertoire holds roughly 110,000 clones, with about 87% as singletons. The sample in question was unstimulated CD4+ T cells sorted from spleen or lymph node cells, obtained before transplant. These receptors were taken from a human donor who was the organ donor for an intestinal transplant. Both conserved end residues are part of each CDR3. Each record gives: J gene, V gene, D gene, clone size, CDR3 DNA, CDR3 protein. A D gene is named only where the DNA matches it firmly. Rows may omit the clone size; those that give it use once, few, many or a size class.

TRBJ2-3 | TRBV5-1 | NA | NA | TGCGCCAGCAGCTTGGCCCCGGACAGAGATACGCAGTATTTT | CASSLAPDRDTQYF
TRBJ1-6 | TRBV19 | NA | NA | TGTGCCAGTGGGCGGGCAGGGACTTTCGCCTCACCCCTCCACTTT | CASGRAGTFASPLHF
TRBJ1-1 | TRBV6-5 | NA | few | TGTGCCACCCGAAGCGGAAACACTGAAGCTTTCTTT | CATRSGNTEAFF
TRBJ2-5 | TRBV15 | TRBD1 | NA | TGTGCCACCAGCAGGACGATAACGGGACAGGGGGAAGAGACCCAGTACTTC | CATSRTITGQGEETQYF
TRBJ1-1 | TRBV27 | NA | NA | TGTGCCAGCAGTCCAATTGGGGGGCAGGGCAATGAAGCTTTCTTT | CASSPIGGQGNEAFF
TRBJ2-2 | TRBV6-6 | TRBD2 | NA | TGTGCCAGCAGTTACTCAGGGAGGGGAACCGGGGAGCTGTTTTTT | CASSYSGRGTGELFF
TRBJ1-5 | TRBV7-2 | TRBD1 | NA | TGTGCCAGCAGTTCGGACAGGGCTAGCAATCAGCCCCAGCATTTT | CASSSDRASNQPQHF
TRBJ1-5 | TRBV19 | NA | NA | TGTGCCAGTAGTCCAGGGTTAGGTCAGCCCCAGCATTTT | CASSPGLGQPQHF
TRBJ1-6 | TRBV10-1 | TRBD1 | NA | TGCGCCAGCATTATACAGGGGGCGAATTCACCCCTCCACTTT | CASIIQGANSPLHF
TRBJ2-2 | TRBV5-1 | TRBD2 | NA | TGCGCCAGCAGCCCGTCCCCCACTAGCGGGGGAACGAACACCGGGGAGCTGTTTTTT | CASSPSPTSGGTNTGELFF
TRBJ2-2 | TRBV7-8 | NA | NA | TGTGCCAGCAGCCCTTCGGCGAACACCGGGGAGCTGTTTTTT | CASSPSANTGELFF
TRBJ2-7 | TRBV6-1 | NA | NA | TGTGCCAGCCGAGGGCCCGGTAGGTGGGAGCAGTACTTC | CASRGPGRWEQYF
TRBJ1-2 | TRBV5-6 | TRBD1 | NA | TGTGCCAGCAGCCGGCCCACCGGGACAGGAGATGGCTACACCTTC | CASSRPTGTGDGYTF
TRBJ2-7 | TRBV6-1 | TRBD1 | NA | TGTGCCAGCAGCAAGGGACAGCTTTTATTCTACGAGCAGTACTTC | CASSKGQLLFYEQYF
TRBJ1-6 | TRBV6-1 | NA | NA | TGTGCCAGCAGGCTGTGGAGGGGTGATTCACCCCTCCACTTT | CASRLWRGDSPLHF
TRBJ2-1 | TRBV29-1 | NA | NA | TGCAGCGTCGAAGTACAGGGTGGTGGGGAGCAGTTCTTC | CSVEVQGGGEQFF
TRBJ1-2 | TRBV15 | NA | NA | TGTGCCACCAGCCGTACCCCCGCTAGAGGGGGTTTTAACTATGGCTACACCTTC | CATSRTPARGGFNYGYTF
TRBJ2-2 | TRBV5-5 | TRBD1 | NA | TGTGCCAGCAGCTTGAGCACGGACAGGGCGGTCGGGGAGCTGTTTTTT | CASSLSTDRAVGELFF
TRBJ2-7 | TRBV5-1 | NA | once | TGCGCCAGCAGCTTGTCAAGACAGGAGCAGTACTTC | CASSLSRQEQYF
TRBJ2-5 | TRBV18 | TRBD1 | NA | TGTGCCAGCTCACCACCGAGGACAGGGGGCCTAATGTACCAAGAGACCCAGTACTTC | CASSPPRTGGLMYQETQYF
TRBJ1-1 | TRBV18 | NA | NA | TGTGCCAGCTCACCACCGGTAGTGAGCACTGAAGCTTTCTTT | CASSPPVVSTEAFF
TRBJ2-2 | TRBV4-1 | NA | once | TGCGCCAGCAGCCAAGGATCCTTCAACACCGGGGAGCTGTTTTTT | CASSQGSFNTGELFF
TRBJ1-4 | TRBV10-2 | TRBD1 | NA | TGCGCCAGCAGTGACCCCAAACAGGGGGGTGAAAAACTGTTTTTT | CASSDPKQGGEKLFF
TRBJ1-3 | TRBV11-2 | NA | NA | TGTGCCAGCAGCCCCCGGGTGGATCTGGTTGCTGGAAACACCATATATTTT | CASSPRVDLVAGNTIYF
TRBJ2-7 | TRBV7-2 | TRBD2 | few | TGTGCCAGCAGCTTAGCGATGGGACTAGATTCCCCGCAGTACTTC | CASSLAMGLDSPQYF
TRBJ2-7 | TRBV7-2 | TRBD1 | NA | TGTGCCAGCAGCTTAGGCCCCGGGAGGACAGGGGGTTACGAGCAGTACTTC | CASSLGPGRTGGYEQYF